The present TCR beta chain was sequenced within a study of breast tumors, draining lymph nodes, adjacent tissues. Notes on the study in general: Tumors had less TCR diversity than lymph nodes, more than nontumor tissue. Data only fit, rather than demonstrated, lymph node origin of most tumor T cells.

TCRdb fed the multiplex PCR reads into MiXCR, producing one record per CDR3 protein. In the table there are around 290,000 distinct CDR3 sequences, 30% of which are singletons. Breast cancer patients provided tissue from their axillary draining lymph nodes. V was pared by 1 base and J by 11 bases, with 8 bases of the junction left unmatched. CDR1 is GTSNPN, CDR2 SVGIG, per germline (reference sequence). This CDR3 spans 14 amino acids. This clonotype was counted at least ten times. What it recognizes is unknown. The sequence came from a female donor with breast cancer. Some clones in this sample may be carry-over from other donors' samples. Sequencing input: axillary lymph node tissue. V usage is TRBV30 and J usage is TRBJ1-6, with 7 nucleotides matching TRBD1. CDR3 in DNA: TGTGCCTGGAGTGAAGGCAGGGGGACGACACCCCTCCACTTT. This translates into CAWSEGRGTTPLHF.